Following are 25 T cell receptor beta chains from one sample sequenced in a study of neurological immune-mediated disorders (dated by TCRdb to about 2019). Library preparation used 5' RACE. TCRdb records Illumina HiSeq 2500 as the sequencer. Through fastp at Q25 and MiXCR, TCRdb rebuilt clones from the public reads, retaining in-frame beta chains. Entries are consolidated by CDR3 protein sequence, retaining the most common genes and DNA. The sample records 100,000 or so distinct CDR3 sequences, around 3.3% of which are singletons. The ten top clones hold around 5.5% of the sample. Sequenced material: PBMCs. These receptors all come from a woman between 18 and 29 years old with multiple sclerosis.

This clonotype was found many times. This sequence joins TRBV7-8 and TRBJ2-7, with D unclear. Germline V lookup: CDR1 SGHVS, CDR2 FQNEAQ. The CDR3 is 15 residues long. Between the trimmed V and J ends, which lost 4 bases and 7 bases, there was a span of 20 bases. CDR3 loop: CASSSPDTAFFEQYF. CDR3 nucleotide sequence: TGTGCCAGCAGCTCTCCCGACACCGCCTTTTTTGAGCAGTACTTC.

This clonotype has at least ten counts. V gene TRBV6-1 combines with J gene TRBJ1-6; D ambiguous. The CDR3 sequence is 13 residues long. V lost 5 bases and J 10 bases, leaving 12 bases between the germline ends. In germline, CDR1 is MNHNS, CDR2 SASEGT. CDR3 coding DNA: TGTGCCAGCAGTCCCGGGCTACAGTCACCCCTCCACTTT. Translated, it gives CASSPGLQSPLHF.

This clonotype was detected many times. The chain joins TRBV5-1 to TRBJ1-1; D unresolved. Germline V gene lookup returns CDR1 SGHRS and CDR2 YFSETQ. The CDR3 extends over 13 amino acids. V lost 3 bases to trimming and J lost 0 bases, with 6 bases between them. Here the CDR3 DNA reads TGCGCCAGCAGCTATTTCATGAACACTGAAGCTTTCTTT. Translation gives CASSYFMNTEAFF.

This clonotype was counted ten times or more. The chain couples TRBV12-3 or TRBV12-4 to TRBJ2-1; 9 nucleotides align to TRBD2. V dropped 6 bases and J dropped 5; count of bases not matched to a gene: 11. CDR3 length: 16 residues. CDR3 nucleotide sequence: TGTGCCAGCAGGCTACAAAAAGCGGGGGGCAACAATGAGCAGTTCTTC. As protein: CASRLQKAGGNNEQFF.

Ten or more counts support this clonotype. The chain joins TRBV4-1 to TRBJ1-5; D is uncertain. From germline, CDR1 is MGHRA and CDR2 YSYEKL. This CDR3 region has 14 residues. V was cut by 0 bases and J by 1 base, with 4 bases left in between. The CDR3 region is CASSQDVSNQPQHF. CDR3 DNA sequence: TGCGCCAGCAGCCAAGATGTAAGCAATCAGCCCCAGCATTTT.

This clonotype showed up many times. V and J are TRBV20-1 and TRBJ2-3, with D tentatively TRBD2 (6 bases). V lost 5 bases, J lost 2 bases, and 23 bases lay in between. Germline loops: CDR1 DFQATT, CDR2 SNEGSKA (reference sequence). The CDR3 covers 17 residues. The CDR3 nucleotides are TGCAGTGCTGGAGTGTCCGGGCGGGACCCCCTCACAGATACGCAGTATTTT. As protein: CSAGVSGRDPLTDTQYF.

There are many counts of this clonotype. This chain connects TRBV5-1 to TRBJ1-5; D is ambiguous. The CDR3 runs 15 residues. Germline V lookup: CDR1 SGHRS, CDR2 YFSETQ. With 4 bases removed from V and 0 bases from J, the gap between germline ends came to 11 bases. CDR3 nucleotide sequence: TGCGCCAGCAGCCCGGAGGGCGGTAGCAATCAGCCCCAGCATTTT. It translates to CASSPEGGSNQPQHF.

This clonotype has a count of ten or more. This chain joins TRBV7-6 and TRBJ2-2, with 14 bases lining up with TRBD2. Germline V CDR1 and CDR2: SGHVS, FNYEAQ. Trimming removed 1 base from V and 6 bases from J; junction bases left unmatched: 4. This CDR3 is 17 amino acids long. The CDR3 DNA follows: TGTGCCAGCAGCTTAGGACTAGCGGGGGGGCCCGCCGGGGAGCTGTTTTTT. This encodes CASSLGLAGGPAGELFF.

The table lists this clonotype with many counts. The chain joins TRBV7-2 to TRBJ2-5, with TRBD2 matching 12 bases. Germline assignment: CDR1 SGHTA and CDR2 FQGNSA. CDR3 length: 17 amino acids. The V gene end was trimmed by 5 bases and the J gene end by 5 bases; junction bases not matched to a gene: 12. CDR3 in amino acids: CASSPRSSGRAQETQYF. The CDR3 bases are TGTGCCAGCAGCCCCCGGTCTAGCGGGAGGGCCCAGGAGACCCAGTACTTC. Using reference TRBV7-2 and TRBJ2-5 for the parts outside the CDR3, the full variable domain is GAGVSQSPSNKVTEKGKDVELRCDPISGHTALYWYRQSLGQGLEFLIYFQGNSAPDKSGLPSDRFSAERTGGSVSTLTIQRTQQEDSAVYLCASSPRSSGRAQETQYFGPGTRLLVL.

This clonotype was seen many times. This chain links TRBV7-2 with TRBJ1-6; possible D gene TRBD1, 6 bases. The germline V and J ends were trimmed by 3 bases and 11 bases, with 17 bases remaining between them. CDR3 size: 15 residues. CDR1 SGHTA and CDR2 FQGNSA come from the germline V gene. CDR3 loop: CASSFPGTPRPPLHF. Here the CDR3 DNA reads TGTGCCAGCAGCTTCCCCGGGACACCCAGGCCACCCCTCCACTTT.

This clonotype was picked up many times. The gene calls are TRBV13 and TRBJ2-1; TRBD1 or TRBD2 may be the D gene (5 bases each). The germline V and J ends were trimmed by 5 bases and 2 bases, with 13 bases remaining between them. From germline, CDR1 is PRHDT and CDR2 FYEKMQ (reference sequence). The CDR3 extends over 15 amino acids. CDR3 in amino acids: CASSPGGIPYNEQFF. Written as DNA, the CDR3 is TGTGCCAGCAGCCCTGGGGGAATTCCCTACAATGAGCAGTTCTTC.

This clonotype appeared many times. The chain couples TRBV5-1 to TRBJ2-7, with 8 bases that match TRBD2. The CDR3 has 17 amino acids. Germline V gene data show CDR1 as SGHRS and CDR2 as YFSETQ. With V trimmed by 1 base and J by 2 bases, 11 bases remained unmatched. The DNA of the CDR3 is TGCGCCAGCAGCTTGAGGGGGGCTAGCGGGCGAACCTACGAGCAGTACTTC. It translates to CASSLRGASGRTYEQYF. The entire variable domain, with the rest obtained from reference TRBV5-1 and TRBJ2-7, is as follows: KAGVTQTPRYLIKTRGQQVTLSCSPISGHRSVSWYQQTPGQGLQFLFEYFSETQRNKGNFPGRFSGRQFSNSRSEMNVSTLELGDSALYLCASSLRGASGRTYEQYFGPGTRLTVT.

This clonotype appeared many times. The chain links TRBV5-1 to TRBJ2-5, with 10 bases lining up with TRBD1. The germline V gene encodes CDR1 SGHRS and CDR2 YFSETQ. J was trimmed by 5 bases and V by 0 bases; bases with no gene match: 10. This CDR3 region has 17 residues. The CDR3 nucleotides are TGCGCCAGCAGCTTGGGAATGGGGGACAGGGGAGAGGAGACCCAGTACTTC. Its translation: CASSLGMGDRGEETQYF.

By share of the sample, this clonotype is medium-sized. This chain uses TRBV7-7 with TRBJ2-3; 11 nucleotides match TRBD2. The CDR3 is 15 amino acids. V shed 5 bases, J shed 4 bases, and the junction held 5 bases outside the gene matches. Germline assignment: CDR1 SSHAT and CDR2 FNYEAQ (reference sequence). As DNA, the CDR3 is TGTGCCAGCAGCGATAGCGGGGGGGCCGCAGATACGCAGTATTTT. It encodes CASSDSGGAADTQYF. Full variable domain (rest looked up from reference TRBV7-7 and TRBJ2-3): GAGVSQSPRYKVTKRGQDVTLRCDPISSHATLYWYQQALGQGPEFLTYFNYEAQPDKSGLPSDRFSAERPEGSISTLTIQRTEQRDSAMYRCASSDSGGAADTQYFGPGTRLTVL.

This clonotype was detected a few times. The chain carries TRBV28 and TRBJ2-1; 7 bases align to TRBD2. The V gene's germline CDR1 is MDHEN and CDR2 SYDVKM. CDR3 size: 16 residues. V was pared by 2 bases and J by 5 bases, with 9 bases of the junction left unmatched. CDR3 sequence: CASSLPRSGANNEQFF. The CDR3 nucleotides read TGTGCCAGCAGTTTACCCAGAAGCGGGGCCAACAATGAGCAGTTCTTC.

This clonotype was found many times. The chain carries TRBV5-1 and TRBJ1-2; D gene uncertain. Trimming cost V 0 bases and J 8 bases, with 23 bases left between them. Germline assignment: CDR1 SGHRS and CDR2 YFSETQ. CDR3 length: 17 amino acids. CDR3 bases: TGCGCCAGCAGCTTGGCCGACTGGACGTTATCAACGGGAGGCTACACCTTC. Residues: CASSLADWTLSTGGYTF. Based on the CDR3 plus reference TRBV5-1 and TRBJ1-2, the full variable domain is KAGVTQTPRYLIKTRGQQVTLSCSPISGHRSVSWYQQTPGQGLQFLFEYFSETQRNKGNFPGRFSGRQFSNSRSEMNVSTLELGDSALYLCASSLADWTLSTGGYTFGSGTRLTVV.

This clonotype was seen many times. The gene calls are TRBV7-9 and TRBJ2-2; no clear D. Germline CDR1 reads SEHNR; CDR2 reads FQNEAQ (reference sequence). This CDR3 is 14 amino acids long. V dropped 2 bases and J dropped 1 base, with 5 bases sitting between them. The CDR3 region has the DNA TGTGCCAGCAGCTTAACGGGGAACACCGGGGAGCTGTTTTTT. Its protein is CASSLTGNTGELFF.

This clonotype was observed many times. In DNA form, the CDR3 reads TGCGCCAGCACCCAGGGACGAGAGGATTCACCCCTCCACTTT. Translation: CASTQGREDSPLHF. This chain connects TRBV5-1 to TRBJ1-6; TRBD1 is a possible D gene (5 bases). The V and J ends lost 6 bases and 8 bases respectively, with 15 bases between them. Germline V CDR1 and CDR2: SGHRS, YFSETQ. This CDR3 has 14 amino acids.

This clonotype was picked up many times. The chain has TRBV7-2 and TRBJ2-7; TRBD2 aligns across 10 bases. Per the germline V gene, CDR1 is SGHTA and CDR2 is FQGNSA. V gave up 4 bases and J gave up 5 bases; unmatched junction bases: 8. The CDR3 spans 15 residues. The CDR3 DNA follows: TGTGCCAGCAGCTGGAACAGCGGGAGGGCCAACGAGCAGTACTTC. Residues: CASSWNSGRANEQYF.

V is TRBV12-5 and J is TRBJ1-1, with D unclear. Germline CDR1 and CDR2: LGHNT and FRNRAP. The CDR3 has 16 amino acids. V was cut by 7 bases and J by 0 bases, with 18 bases left in between. CDR3 amino acids: CASDLLAGEMNTEAFF. CDR3 nucleotides: TGTGCTAGTGACCTACTAGCAGGCGAAATGAACACTGAAGCTTTCTTT.

This clonotype has at least ten counts. V and J are TRBV3-1 and TRBJ2-1; no clear D. Per the germline V gene, CDR1 is LGHDT and CDR2 is YNNKEL (reference sequence). The germline V and J ends were trimmed by 1 base and 2 bases, with 12 bases remaining between them. The CDR3 loop spans 16 amino acids. The CDR3 DNA reads as TGTGCCAGCAGCCAAGGATCCGCTCTTCCCTACAATGAGCAGTTCTTC. Amino acid sequence: CASSQGSALPYNEQFF.

This clonotype has at least ten counts. The chain recombines TRBV6-2 or TRBV6-3 with TRBJ2-1; D unclear. This CDR3 contains 13 residues. Trimming took off 10 bases at V and 9 bases at J, with 19 bases between the two ends. Germline V CDR1 and CDR2: MNHEY, SVGEGT. The CDR3 protein is CATALGYIGEQFF. DNA for the CDR3: TGTGCCACTGCGCTTGGCTACATTGGTGAGCAGTTCTTC.

V usage is TRBV19 and J usage is TRBJ2-5; a possible D gene is TRBD1 (5 bases). There are 12 residues in the CDR3. Germline V gives CDR1 LNHDA, CDR2 SQIVND (reference sequence). The germline V and J ends were trimmed by 9 bases and 4 bases, with 12 bases remaining between them. This CDR3 is CASQLRGETQYF. The CDR3, as DNA: TGTGCCAGCCAGTTAAGGGGAGAGACCCAGTACTTC.

This clonotype was observed many times. The V gene is TRBV20-1, the J gene TRBJ2-4; the D gene could be TRBD1 or TRBD2 (6 bases each). Germline CDR1 reads DFQATT; CDR2 reads SNEGSKA (reference sequence). Trimming pared 6 bases from V and 0 bases from J, leaving 12 bases between. CDR3 size: 14 residues. The CDR3, as DNA: TGCAGTGCCCGACGGGGGCTAGCCAAAAACATTCAGTACTTC. Encoded protein: CSARRGLAKNIQYF.

This clonotype was seen ten or more times. The chain recombines TRBV6-5 with TRBJ1-1; D is undetermined. Germline V gene lookup returns CDR1 MNHEY and CDR2 SVGAGI. The CDR3 contains 14 residues. V lost 0 bases and J 5 bases, leaving 10 bases between the germline ends. CDR3 sequence reads: CASSYSGGWTEAFF. The DNA for the CDR3 is TGTGCCAGCAGTTACTCCGGAGGCTGGACTGAAGCTTTCTTT.